These 24 T cell receptor beta chains were sequenced from one sample in a study of blood T cell repertoires in COVID-19. The repertoire was sequenced with immunoSEQ multiplex PCR; TCRdb's copy has only in-frame clones and lacks some. The sample shows over 120,000 clones, over 70% of them seen only once. The material sequenced was peripheral blood. The receptor set was obtained from a man aged 70-80 years who had recovered from COVID-19.

The chain has TRBV20-1 and TRBJ1-5; D gene unclear. Per germline, CDR1 DFQATT and CDR2 SNEGSKA (reference sequence). V lost 3 bases to trimming and J lost 3 bases, with 12 bases between them. The CDR3 spans 14 residues. The CDR3 DNA reads as TGCAGTGCTAGTTCCGGTCCCCACAATCAGCCCCAGCATTTT. This translates into CSASSGPHNQPQHF.

The chain links TRBV4-1 to TRBJ2-1, with unresolved D. V was cut by 6 bases and J by 3 bases, with 9 bases left in between. The CDR3 loop spans 13 amino acids. In germline, CDR1 is MGHRA, CDR2 YSYEKL. CDR3 protein: CASSLRLYNEQFF. DNA of the CDR3: TGCGCCAGCAGTCTCCGACTCTACAATGAGCAGTTCTTC.

This chain links TRBV29-1 with TRBJ2-2, with D perhaps matching TRBD2 (6 bases). Trimming removed 4 bases from V and 1 base from J, with 16 bases in between. Germline CDR1 is SQVTM and CDR2 is ANQGSEA. This CDR3 spans 16 amino acids. The CDR3 reads CSVAAFGRENTGELFF. In nucleotides, the CDR3 is TGCAGCGTTGCCGCCTTTGGGCGGGAGAACACCGGGGAGCTGTTTTTT.

The chain joins TRBV5-1 to TRBJ1-1; D gene ambiguous. V lost 4 bases, J lost 6 bases, and 13 bases lay in between. Germline V gives CDR1 SGHRS, CDR2 YFSETQ. This CDR3 is 13 amino acids long. For the CDR3, the DNA is TGCGCCAGCAGCCCGGAGAATGGTCCTGAAGCTTTCTTT. This encodes CASSPENGPEAFF.

This clone was detected only once. The chain carries TRBV27 and TRBJ2-7, with D possibly being TRBD2 (6 bases). This CDR3 spans 15 amino acids. The V and J ends lost 2 bases and 0 bases respectively, with 11 bases between them. The germline CDR1 and CDR2 sequences are MNHEY and SMNVEV (reference sequence). The CDR3 nucleotides are TGTGCCAGCAGTTTAAACGGGGGTAACTCCTACGAGCAGTACTTC. Residues: CASSLNGGNSYEQYF.

V usage is TRBV6-6 and J usage is TRBJ2-7; the match to TRBD1 covers 11 bases. The germline gives CDR1 MNHNY, CDR2 SVGAGI (reference sequence). Trimming cost V 1 base and J 6 bases; bases outside gene matches: 5. The CDR3 totals 15 residues. DNA of the CDR3: TGTGCCAGCAGTTACTTGGGACAGGGGGGAAGCGAGCAGTACTTC. Translating it yields CASSYLGQGGSEQYF.

The chain combines TRBV30 with TRBJ2-7; 8 bases agree with TRBD1. CDR3 length equals 14 residues. V was clipped by 4 bases and J by 3 bases; unmatched bases: 8. Germline-derived CDR1 and CDR2 are GTSNPN and SVGIG (reference sequence). For the CDR3, the DNA is TGTGCCTGGAAGGACAGGGAAATTCTCTACGAGCAGTACTTC. It codes for CAWKDREILYEQYF.

The gene calls are TRBV6-5 and TRBJ2-7; TRBD2 agrees at 8 bases. Per germline, CDR1 MNHEY and CDR2 SVGAGI. V dropped 5 bases and J dropped 2; count of bases not matched to a gene: 5. CDR3 size: 14 residues. CDR3 sequence: CASSRAGVAYEQYF. Here the CDR3 DNA reads TGTGCCAGCAGTAGAGCGGGAGTTGCCTACGAGCAGTACTTC.

This clone was observed once. The chain combines TRBV6-2 or TRBV6-3 with TRBJ2-7; the match to TRBD1 covers 8 bases. The germline gives CDR1 MNHEY, CDR2 SVGEGT. J gave up 6 bases and V 0 bases, and 4 bases lay outside the gene matches. CDR3 length: 14 amino acids. CDR3 sequence reads: CASSYSGTGGEQYF. The DNA for the CDR3 is TGTGCCAGCAGTTACTCTGGTACAGGGGGCGAGCAGTACTTC.

The CDR3 loop is CASSAWGGYEQYF. In nucleotides, the CDR3 is TGTGCCAGTAGCGCCTGGGGCGGTTACGAGCAGTACTTC. The chain is built from TRBV19 and TRBJ2-7, with TRBD1 as a possible D gene (5 bases). Trimming took 6 bases from V and 4 from J, leaving 13 bases between them. Germline V gives CDR1 LNHDA, CDR2 SQIVND (reference sequence). CDR3 length: 13 amino acids.

This clone was detected only once. The chain couples TRBV10-3 to TRBJ1-2; possible D gene TRBD1, 6 bases. Between the trimmed V and J ends, which lost 3 bases and 2 bases, there was a span of 7 bases. The CDR3 totals 13 residues. CDR1 is ENHRY and CDR2 is SYGVKD in the germline V gene. The DNA for the CDR3 is TGTGCCATCAGTGAAGGACAGAACTATGGCTACACCTTC. It encodes CAISEGQNYGYTF.

The genes are TRBV19 and TRBJ1-1, with D hard to call. Germline assignment: CDR1 LNHDA and CDR2 SQIVND (reference sequence). The CDR3 loop spans 12 amino acids. Deletions cut 10 bases from V and 1 base from J, with 10 bases between. CDR3 protein: CATFGENTEAFF. For the CDR3, the DNA is TGTGCCACCTTCGGGGAGAACACTGAAGCTTTCTTT.

This rearrangement joins TRBV19 to TRBJ2-3; the D gene is possibly TRBD1 (5 bases). The CDR3 contains 16 residues. Per germline, CDR1 LNHDA and CDR2 SQIVND (reference sequence). The germline V and J ends were trimmed by 3 bases and 7 bases, with 20 bases remaining between them. The CDR3: CASSIGQGYARNTQYF. CDR3 DNA: TGTGCCAGTAGTATTGGCCAGGGTTACGCTCGGAATACGCAGTATTTT.

The CDR3 here is CASSLVSALQFF. CDR3 coding DNA: TGTGCCAGCAGCTTAGTCTCCGCCTTACAATTCTTC. The chain uses TRBV7-2 and TRBJ2-1; no clear D. Trimming removed 1 base at V and 16 bases at J, with 14 bases between. The CDR3 covers 12 residues. Germline assignment: CDR1 SGHTA and CDR2 FQGNSA.

V gene TRBV13 combines with J gene TRBJ2-1; possible D gene TRBD2, 6 bases. Looked up from germline, CDR1 is PRHDT and CDR2 is FYEKMQ (reference sequence). The CDR3 is 15 residues long. Trimming cost V 2 bases and J 3 bases, with 11 bases left between them. This CDR3 reads CASSLWGRFYNEQFF. CDR3 coding DNA: TGTGCCAGCAGCTTATGGGGGAGGTTCTACAATGAGCAGTTCTTC.

In DNA form, the CDR3 reads TGTGCCAGCAGCCAGGGACTAGCGGGAGGGCCTGGTTACGGGGAGCTGTTTTTT. Translating gives CASSQGLAGGPGYGELFF. The chain has TRBV9 and TRBJ2-2, with 16 bases fitting TRBD2. The ends lost 4 bases at V and 7 bases at J; junction bases unmatched: 10. The CDR3 has 18 residues. Per germline, CDR1 SGDLS and CDR2 YYNGEE.

The chain combines TRBV20-1 with TRBJ2-7; possible D gene TRBD2, 6 bases. V was pared by 6 bases and J by 5 bases, with 11 bases between. CDR1 is DFQATT and CDR2 is SNEGSKA in the germline V gene (reference sequence). CDR3 size: 11 residues. CDR3 nucleotide sequence: TGCAGTGCAGGTTTAGCGGACGAGCAGTACTTC. It codes for CSAGLADEQYF.

This chain uses TRBV18 with TRBJ2-3, with 8 positions matching TRBD2. Per the germline V gene, CDR1 is KGHSH and CDR2 is LQKENI. CDR3 size: 14 residues. J lost 4 bases, V lost 3 bases, and 3 bases had no gene match. The CDR3 protein is CASSPGLGSDTQYF. The CDR3 DNA sequence: TGTGCCAGCTCACCGGGACTAGGGTCAGATACGCAGTATTTT.

The V gene is TRBV7-8, the J gene TRBJ2-7; TRBD2 aligns across 7 bases. CDR1 and CDR2 from the germline V gene are SGHVS and FQNEAQ. This CDR3 has 14 amino acids. The J segment lost 12 bases and the V segment lost 4 bases, leaving 15 bases of the junction unmatched. The CDR3 loop is CASSSFSGPRKRYF. The CDR3 nucleotides read TGTGCCAGCAGCTCTTTTAGCGGGCCGCGGAAGCGGTACTTC.

The chain employs TRBV5-8 and TRBJ2-7, with TRBD2 as a possible D gene (6 bases). This CDR3 comprises 17 residues. Germline CDR1 is SGHTS and CDR2 is YDEGEE. V shed 7 bases and J shed 1 base, with 24 bases lying between them. The DNA for the CDR3 is TGTGCCAGCCCCAATACCCCCGGGAGTCCAAGTTCCTACGAGCAGTACTTC. Translation gives CASPNTPGSPSSYEQYF.

This chain connects TRBV30 to TRBJ2-7; perhaps TRBD1 as D (6 bases). The germline V gene encodes CDR1 GTSNPN and CDR2 SVGIG (reference sequence). This CDR3 is built from 15 residues. With 6 bases removed from V and 2 bases from J, the gap between germline ends came to 20 bases. The CDR3 loop is CACRRGRGNPYEQYF. CDR3 sequence (DNA): TGTGCCTGCCGTCGAGGCAGGGGAAACCCCTACGAGCAGTACTTC.

V is TRBV18 and J is TRBJ1-4; TRBD1 matches at 9 bases. The CDR3 is 15 residues long. The junction had 6 bases not matched to a gene; V was cut back by 3 bases and J by 7 bases. The germline CDR1 and CDR2 sequences are KGHSH and LQKENI. The CDR3 region has the DNA TGTGCCAGCTCACCCTTCGGGACAGGGATTGAAAAACTGTTTTTT. Its translation: CASSPFGTGIEKLFF. The full variable domain, in which reference TRBV18 and TRBJ1-4 provide the parts outside the CDR3, is NAGVMQNPRHLVRRRGQEARLRCSPMKGHSHVYWYRQLPEEGLKFMVYLQKENIIDESGMPKERFSAEFPKEGPSILRIQQVVRGDSAAYFCASSPFGTGIEKLFFGSGTQLSVL.

The chain employs TRBV15 and TRBJ2-7; 11 nucleotides line up with TRBD2. Germline CDR1 LNHNV, CDR2 YYDKDF (reference sequence). This CDR3 is 16 amino acids long. V lost 3 bases, J lost 0 bases, and 4 bases stayed unmatched. The CDR3 nucleotides read TGTGCCACCAGCAGCGCGGGACTAGCGGTCTCCTACGAGCAGTACTTC. Its protein is CATSSAGLAVSYEQYF. Full variable domain (outside the CDR3, taken from reference TRBV15 and TRBJ2-7): DAMVIQNPRYQVTQFGKPVTLSCSQTLNHNVMYWYQQKSSQAPKLLFHYYDKDFNNEADTPDNFQSRRPNTSFCFLDIRSPGLGDTAMYLCATSSAGLAVSYEQYFGPGTRLTVT.

The chain has TRBV5-1 and TRBJ1-6; the D is unclear. The CDR3 spans 16 residues. Germline assignment: CDR1 SGHRS and CDR2 YFSETQ. The V gene lost 5 bases and the J gene lost 0 bases, with 12 bases spanning the gap. The CDR3 DNA sequence: TGCGCCAGCAGAGAATCCGAGAGCTCCTATAATTCACCCCTCCACTTT. It yields the protein CASRESESSYNSPLHF. Filled out from reference TRBV5-1 and TRBJ1-6, the complete variable domain reads KAGVTQTPRYLIKTRGQQVTLSCSPISGHRSVSWYQQTPGQGLQFLFEYFSETQRNKGNFPGRFSGRQFSNSRSEMNVSTLELGDSALYLCASRESESSYNSPLHFGNGTRLTVT.